The entry below gives a single T cell receptor beta chain sequence along with its context. What it binds is unknown. The sample is drawn from a study of OX40 agonist ivuxolimab in advanced cancers. Whole-study findings and limits: Relative to CD4+ cells, CD8+ T cells on average had more expanded clones.

TCRdb's copy holds only in-frame clones and misses some; the assay was immunoSEQ multiplex PCR. The data show around 80,000 clones, approximately 84% seen once. This CDR3 has 13 residues. V was cut by 6 bases and J by 1 base, with 9 bases left in between. Germline V gene data show CDR1 as LNHDA and CDR2 as SQIVND (reference sequence). The rearrangement uses TRBV19 and TRBJ2-5; D is perhaps TRBD2 (5 bases). Here the sequenced sample was CD4+ or CD8+ T cells sorted from blood, taken in a trial of the OX40 agonist ivuxolimab. This sequence was found in an adult with an advanced solid tumor such as melanoma, head and neck, liver or kidney cancer. The CDR3: CASRRGLQETQYF. The DNA of the CDR3 is TGTGCCAGTAGAAGAGGGCTCCAAGAGACCCAGTACTTC.